This paragraph covers one T cell receptor (beta chain) sequence. The antigen it binds to is not known. Per-base qualities were not stored, and no clone one base away is much larger. The treatment or condition label here, explained by the study, means: 19 received Ad26.COV2.S at low or high dose, single or two shots; 5 received placebo; per-sample allocation not given. Repertoires of vaccine and placebo recipients were sequenced from samples taken on day 63 after the first injection. In Cohort 1b, more than 20 adults aged 18-55 years were enrolled at a single site in Boston, USA, between 29 July and 7 August 2020. Ad26.COV2.S consisted of a replication-incompetent adenovirus type 26 vector by which a prefusion-stabilized SARS-CoV-2 spike protein from the original Wuhan strain was expressed. This sample stems from a study of Ad26.COV2.S vaccination and SARS-CoV-2 variants (dated by TCRdb to the early 2020s). Regarding the study in general: Donors in the vaccine arm were drawn from COV1001, a phase I-IIa trial of Ad26.COV2.S in healthy adults that was multicentre, randomized, double-blind and placebo-controlled. Blinding of investigators to trial group allocation was maintained during experiments and outcome assessment. TCRbeta repertoire sequencing was used to assess the specificity and breadth of SARS-CoV-2-reactive T cell receptors after Ad26.COV2.S vaccination. Dosing of Ad26.COV2.S was intramuscular, at either 5x10^10 or 1x10^11 viral particles, delivered as one shot or as two shots spaced 56 days apart. Participants in the trial were split at random into five groups of five each, receiving low-dose or high-dose Ad26.COV2.S once or twice, or else placebo on both occasions. The TCR-sequenced set comprised approximately 32 samples: approximately 20 Ad26.COV2.S vaccine recipients, 5 placebo recipients and 8 SARS-CoV-2 convalescent individuals.

The study at large found these results: Comparing responses between vaccine doses or regimens was not something the study was powered to do. Higher spike-specific TCR breadth was observed in Ad26.COV2.S recipients than in placebo recipients (P = 0.0014). Comparable non-spike TCR breadth was observed between vaccine and placebo recipients, consistent with only spike being contained in the vaccine. The authors noted that the TCR breadth and depth analyses may have underestimated total T cell responses. Substantial breadth of spike-specific CD8+ and CD4+ T cell responses was reported after vaccination.

The immunoSEQ Assay was used to sequence TCRbeta CDR3 regions. After extraction, genomic DNA underwent amplification by bias-controlled multiplex PCR, followed by high-throughput sequencing. The paper's data handling went like this. To quantify the absolute abundance of every unique TCRbeta CDR3 region, sequences were collapsed and filtered. T cell fraction was estimated by normalizing TCRbeta template counts to usable DNA, with usable DNA measured through amplification of reference genes found in all nucleated cells. Repertoire TCRs were annotated as SARS-CoV-2-specific when V gene, CDR3 amino acid sequence and J gene were exactly matched to a known reactive TCR set. The reference SARS-CoV-2 TCR set came from MIRA and was filtered for enrichment in COVID-19-positive ImmuneCODE repertoires, removing public or cross-reactive TCRs. Using the MIRA antigens, annotated TCRs were further analysed by specific ORF or by position within an ORF. Depth was the summed frequency of annotated unique rearrangements, while breadth was defined as annotated unique rearrangements over total unique productive rearrangements. Group comparisons of TCR breadth used two-sided Wilcoxon rank-sum tests. Not all clones reach the TCRdb copy of this immuneACCESS table, which keeps in-frame sequences only. Checked studies attribute under half of the gap to unresolved V genes and leave the rest unexplained. Clone size and the V and J calls come from that table; the DNA yielded D and trimming. The sample table holds 350,000 to 450,000 clones, of which approximately 89% were seen once. In total, the top ten clones hold approximately 1.9% of the sample.

This clonotype was sampled from a person between 18 and 59 years old who received the Ad26.COV2.S COVID-19 vaccine or a placebo. Sequencing used peripheral blood, obtained in a trial of Ad26.COV2.S vaccine versus placebo.

The CDR3 sequence is CASSVRDRGGEQYF. The DNA is TGCGCCAGCAGCGTCCGGGACAGGGGTGGGGAGCAGTACTTC. The rearrangement combines TRBV5-1 with TRBJ2-7; 10 bases in the middle match TRBD1. Including the terminal cysteine and phenylalanine, the CDR3 comprises 14 residues. The CDR3 DNA has 42 bases and is translated from base 1. CDR1 and CDR2, per the germline V gene, are SGHRS and YFSETQ. V trim: 4 bases; J trim: 7 bases; unmatched bases: 8.